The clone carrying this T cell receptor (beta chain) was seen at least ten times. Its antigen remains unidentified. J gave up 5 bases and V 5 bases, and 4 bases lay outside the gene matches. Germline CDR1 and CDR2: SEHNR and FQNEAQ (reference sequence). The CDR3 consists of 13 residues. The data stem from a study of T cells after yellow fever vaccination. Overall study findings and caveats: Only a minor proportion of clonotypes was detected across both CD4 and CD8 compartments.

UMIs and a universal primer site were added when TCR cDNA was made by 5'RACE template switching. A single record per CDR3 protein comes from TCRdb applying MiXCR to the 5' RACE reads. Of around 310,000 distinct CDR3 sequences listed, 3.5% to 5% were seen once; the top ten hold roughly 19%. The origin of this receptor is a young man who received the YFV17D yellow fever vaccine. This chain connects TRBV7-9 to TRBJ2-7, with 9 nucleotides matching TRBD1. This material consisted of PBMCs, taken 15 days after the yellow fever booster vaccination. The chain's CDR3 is CASSGRDRDEQYV. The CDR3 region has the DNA TGTGCCAGCAGCGGCCGGGACAGGGACGAGCAGTACGTC.